Listed below are T cell receptor beta chains from one sample, sequenced in a study of blood T cell repertoires in COVID-19. Some clones are missing from TCRdb's copy, which holds only in-frame ones; the method was immunoSEQ multiplex PCR. The sample shows roughly 250,000 clones, about 85% of them seen only once. The sample was peripheral blood. Every receptor here comes from a man aged 40-50 years with acute or convalescent COVID-19. Each CDR3 is given with its conserved first and last residue. The order of the fields is CDR3 DNA, CDR3 protein, D gene, V gene, J gene, clone size. D genes are given only for firm matches. A clone size is listed for some rows: how often the clone was seen (once, few, many), or a class if it is expanded.

TGTGCCAGCAGACAAACAGGGGATGGCTACACCTTC	CASRQTGDGYTF	TRBD1	TRBV7-2	TRBJ1-2	NA
TGTGCCACCAGCAGAGAGGCGGGGGCACTAGCCAAAAACATTCAGTACTTC	CATSREAGALAKNIQYF	NA	TRBV15	TRBJ2-4	NA
TGTGCCAGCAGCCTACCAGGGGCAGGGGGTGGCTACACCTTC	CASSLPGAGGGYTF	TRBD1	TRBV3-1/TRBV3-2	TRBJ1-2	NA
TGTGCCAGCAGCCAACTCACAGGGGGTATCTATGGCTACACCTTC	CASSQLTGGIYGYTF	TRBD1	TRBV4-2	TRBJ1-2	once
TGCGCCAGCAGCTTGCAGGGGTATCGGAACACCGGGGAGCTGTTTTTT	CASSLQGYRNTGELFF	NA	TRBV5-1	TRBJ2-2	NA
TGTGCCAGCAGCCCTGTGACAGGGGGTCGGGAGACCCAGTACTTC	CASSPVTGGRETQYF	TRBD1	TRBV11-2	TRBJ2-5	NA
TGTGCCAGCAGTTTTGAAGCGAACACTGAAGCTTTCTTT	CASSFEANTEAFF	NA	TRBV27	TRBJ1-1	once
TGCGCCAGCAGCCAACTAGGGGTTTCCGGGACAGACGTTAGAAACACTGAAGCTTTCTTT	CASSQLGVSGTDVRNTEAFF	TRBD1	TRBV4-3	TRBJ1-1	NA
TGTGCCAGCAGTTACTCGGGACAGGGGACTGAGCAGTACTTC	CASSYSGQGTEQYF	TRBD1	TRBV6-5	TRBJ2-7	NA
TGTGCCAGCAGCCAGACTCTAGCGGGGATAGCCAAAAACATTCAGTACTTC	CASSQTLAGIAKNIQYF	TRBD2	TRBV3-1/TRBV3-2	TRBJ2-4	NA
TGTGCCAGTAGGACCGGGACAGTACGTACAAACTATGGCTACACCTTC	CASRTGTVRTNYGYTF	TRBD1	TRBV19	TRBJ1-2	NA
TGTGCCAGCGGGACGGCGGGGGGAAACACCATATATTTT	CASGTAGGNTIYF	NA	TRBV6-5	TRBJ1-3	once
TGTGCCAGCAGTTTAGTAAGGGCGGGGGACACTGAAGCTTTCTTT	CASSLVRAGDTEAFF	NA	TRBV28	TRBJ1-1	NA
TGCGCCAGCAGCCAAGAGGGACAGGGAAGGGGACAGCCCCAGCATTTT	CASSQEGQGRGQPQHF	TRBD1	TRBV4-1	TRBJ1-5	NA
TGTGCCAGCAGCTTCGGGGGGGGCTTCAATGAGCAGTTCTTC	CASSFGGGFNEQFF	TRBD2	TRBV11-2	TRBJ2-1	NA
TGTGCCAGCTCAGGAGATGGACAGGGTTATTCACCCCTCCACTTT	CASSGDGQGYSPLHF	TRBD1	TRBV18	TRBJ1-6	once
TGTGCCAGCAGCCCCTCAAGACTAGCGGGGGTCTACGAGCAGTACTTC	CASSPSRLAGVYEQYF	TRBD2	TRBV5-4	TRBJ2-7	NA
TGTGCCAGCAGTTACTTGTCCGGGGGTACTTTTGGCTACACCTTC	CASSYLSGGTFGYTF	NA	TRBV6-2/TRBV6-3	TRBJ1-2	NA
TGTGCCTGGAGTGGCATGGGACAGAAAATCTACGAGCAGTACTTC	CAWSGMGQKIYEQYF	TRBD1	TRBV30	TRBJ2-7	NA
TGCGCCAGCAGCTTGGGCCTGAGTAACACTGAAGCTTTCTTT	CASSLGLSNTEAFF	NA	TRBV5-1	TRBJ1-1	NA
TGTGCCAGCAGCGCCGGGGACAGGGGCACAGATACGCAGTATTTT	CASSAGDRGTDTQYF	TRBD1	TRBV11-2	TRBJ2-3	NA
TGTGCCAGCAGCTGGACTGAGCTGAATTCACCCCTCCACTTT	CASSWTELNSPLHF	NA	TRBV5-5	TRBJ1-6	NA
TGTGCCACCCGGGATCAGGGGAACTATGGCTACACCTTC	CATRDQGNYGYTF	NA	TRBV27	TRBJ1-2	NA
TGCGCCAGCAACCTTGGGGGCAGGGACAATTCACCCCTCCACTTT	CASNLGGRDNSPLHF	NA	TRBV5-1	TRBJ1-6	once
TGCGCCAGCAGCTTCGGACAGGGGGCAGATACGCAGTATTTT	CASSFGQGADTQYF	TRBD1	TRBV5-1	TRBJ2-3	NA
TGTGCCAGCTCGTTGAGAGATCAGGGGGAAGAGACCCAGTACTTC	CASSLRDQGEETQYF	TRBD1	TRBV5-6	TRBJ2-5	NA
TGCGCCAGCAGCTTACCAGCGGGGGGGTCCTACAATGAGCAGTTCTTC	CASSLPAGGSYNEQFF	TRBD2	TRBV5-1	TRBJ2-1	NA
TGCGCCAGCAGCGGTTCGTCGGCAGGCTACAATGAGCAGTTCTTC	CASSGSSAGYNEQFF	NA	TRBV5-1	TRBJ2-1	NA
TGTGCCAGCAGCGCCTCGACAGGGGAACTGTTTTTT	CASSASTGELFF	TRBD1	TRBV9	TRBJ1-4	NA